This T cell receptor (beta chain) originates from a study of T cells after yellow fever vaccination. Study results and caveats: It was a small share of clonotypes that appeared in both CD4 and CD8 compartments. The booster saw the reappearance of most primary-vaccination clones (around 95% CD4, 88% CD8). Weaker, the secondary response had a peak occurring faster, on day 5 versus 15.

Remarks on this clonotype: What it recognizes is unknown.

V gave up 4 bases and J gave up 5 bases, with 19 bases separating them. CDR1 is SGHKS, CDR2 YYEKEE, per germline (reference sequence). The CDR3 consists of 16 residues. Synthesis of TCR cDNA relied on 5'RACE template switching, which attached a universal primer site and UMIs. One entry per CDR3 protein, called by TCRdb with MiXCR from the 5' RACE reads. The top ten clones hold about 0.51% of a sample with 200,000 to 300,000 distinct CDR3 sequences, about an eighth of them seen once. The source of this sequence is a man aged 25-45 years who received the YFV17D yellow fever vaccine. The gene calls are TRBV5-5 and TRBJ2-1, with D possibly being TRBD1 (5 bases). Sequencing was performed on CD4+ T cells sorted from PBMCs, taken 45 days after the yellow fever booster vaccination. CDR3 DNA sequence: TGTGCCAGCAGCCCCGAGTGGGGCGGAACGCACAATGAGCAGTTCTTC. Amino acid sequence: CASSPEWGGTHNEQFF.